These 3 T cell receptor beta chains share one sample of origin, sequenced in a study of cytomegalovirus exposure and HLA in healthy donors. The PCR used 60 Vbeta and 13 Jbeta primers. The method was immunoSEQ multiplex PCR; TCRdb's version includes in-frame clones alone and lacks a portion of them. Of some 200,000 clones listed, around 86% were seen once; the top ten hold approximately 0.8%. The material sequenced was PBMCs. The receptor source for this set is a woman aged 18-35 years in good health and CMV-seronegative.

The V call is TRBV29-1, the J call TRBJ1-1; 9 bases fit TRBD1. The CDR3 extends over 15 amino acids. Germline CDR1 is SQVTM and CDR2 is ANQGSEA. J gave up 3 bases and V 4 bases, and 9 bases lay outside the gene matches. Here the CDR3 DNA reads TGCAGCGTTGTGGGAAATACAGGGGGCTACACTGAAGCTTTCTTT. It translates to CSVVGNTGGYTEAFF.

Here the CDR3 reads CASSPKPGGLIYNEQFF. CDR3 coding DNA: TGTGCCAGCAGCCCGAAACCGGGGGGTCTCATCTACAATGAGCAGTTCTTC. The chain recombines TRBV27 with TRBJ2-1; 7 bases agree with TRBD2. The V segment lost 6 bases and the J segment 3 bases; nucleotides outside the gene matches: 14. This CDR3 is built from 17 residues. Germline CDR1 is MNHEY and CDR2 is SMNVEV (reference sequence).

This clone was counted between two and nine times. The rearrangement uses TRBV5-1 and TRBJ1-1, with D possibly being TRBD1 (5 bases). The CDR3 runs to 14 residues. In germline, CDR1 is SGHRS, CDR2 YFSETQ. V lost 0 bases and J 6 bases, leaving 12 bases between the germline ends. The CDR3 DNA reads TGCGCCAGCAGCTTGGACGGGGGGGGAGCTGAAGCTTTCTTT. Translation gives CASSLDGGGAEAFF.